These 26 T cell receptor beta chains originate from one sample sequenced in a study of cytomegalovirus exposure and HLA in healthy donors. PCR amplification relied on 60 Vbeta primers (plus 13 Jbeta primers). The repertoire was sequenced with immunoSEQ multiplex PCR; TCRdb's copy has only in-frame clones and lacks some. The data contain about 160,000 clones, approximately 81% of them singletons. Material: PBMCs. The receptors stem from a woman aged 18-29 years in good health and CMV-seronegative.

This rearrangement joins TRBV10-1 to TRBJ1-6; D remains ambiguous. Germline V gives CDR1 WNHNN, CDR2 SYGVQD (reference sequence). Trimming took off 8 bases at V and 4 bases at J, with 9 bases between the two ends. The CDR3 extends over 13 amino acids. CDR3 bases: TGCGCCAGCCGGGAACGATATAATTCACCCCTCCACTTT. Translated, it gives CASRERYNSPLHF.

This chain connects TRBV28 to TRBJ1-2, with TRBD1 as a possible D gene (6 bases). Germline CDR1 and CDR2: MDHEN and SYDVKM. Trimming took off 6 bases at V and 6 bases at J, with 14 bases between the two ends. The CDR3 runs 13 residues. CDR3 region: CASRDLQGHGYTF. The CDR3 DNA reads TGTGCCAGCAGGGACCTACAGGGACATGGCTACACCTTC.

This chain uses TRBV5-6 with TRBJ2-7; TRBD2 aligns across 7 bases. CDR3 length: 13 residues. Germline values: CDR1 SGHDT, CDR2 YYEEEE. Trimming cost V 1 base and J 3 bases; bases outside gene matches: 1. In nucleotides, the CDR3 is TGTGCCAGCAGCTTGCCTAGCGGCTACGAGCAGTACTTC. It translates to CASSLPSGYEQYF.

A single count supports this clone. This sequence joins TRBV2 and TRBJ1-3; D is ambiguous. Germline CDR1 reads SNHLY; CDR2 reads FYNNEI. Trimming shortened V by 8 bases and J by 0 bases, and 11 bases separated the two germline ends. CDR3 length: 14 residues. CDR3 nucleotide sequence: TGTGCCAGCCTCCCACAGAGCTCTGGAAACACCATATATTTT. It yields the protein CASLPQSSGNTIYF.

This clone was picked up a small number of times. The chain links TRBV4-2 to TRBJ1-4, with TRBD1 identical over 7 bases. The CDR3 spans 18 residues. Unmatched junction bases numbered 14, after V lost 0 bases and J lost 7 bases. Germline V gene lookup returns CDR1 LGHNA and CDR2 YNFKEQ. CDR3 amino acids: CASSQDATHRGPGEKLFF. The CDR3 DNA sequence: TGTGCCAGCAGCCAAGATGCCACCCACAGGGGTCCGGGTGAAAAACTGTTTTTT.

The V gene is TRBV5-1, the J gene TRBJ2-3; D is unresolved. V was pared by 3 bases and J by 3 bases, with 14 bases between. CDR3 length: 15 residues. The germline V gene encodes CDR1 SGHRS and CDR2 YFSETQ. The CDR3 sequence: CASSSTPDGTDTQYF. The CDR3 DNA sequence: TGCGCCAGCAGCTCGACCCCTGACGGGACAGATACGCAGTATTTT.

The chain has TRBV11-2 and TRBJ2-1, with 7 bases that match TRBD1. The CDR3 totals 15 residues. V gave up 5 bases and J gave up 0 bases; unmatched junction bases: 4. Germline CDR1 is SGHAT and CDR2 is FQNNGV. The CDR3 protein is CASSPTGSSYNEQFF. The DNA for the CDR3 is TGTGCCAGCAGCCCGACAGGGAGCTCCTACAATGAGCAGTTCTTC.

The gene calls are TRBV19 and TRBJ1-2; the D is unclear. Germline CDR1 and CDR2: LNHDA and SQIVND (reference sequence). There are 14 residues in the CDR3. Deletions cut 6 bases from V and 3 bases from J, with 14 bases between. CDR3 protein: CASSLDGEDYGYTF. In DNA, the CDR3 is TGTGCCAGTAGCTTGGACGGGGAGGACTATGGCTACACCTTC.

The chain carries TRBV11-2 and TRBJ1-3; D is uncertain. The V gene lost 0 bases and the J gene lost 8 bases, with 11 bases spanning the gap. Germline CDR1 reads SGHAT; CDR2 reads FQNNGV. This CDR3 has 14 residues. The CDR3 loop is CASSLDIQAYTIYF. CDR3 DNA sequence: TGTGCCAGCAGCTTAGATATCCAGGCTTACACCATATATTTT.

The chain is built from TRBV5-4 and TRBJ1-1, with TRBD1 identical over 11 bases. V shed 3 bases, J shed 7 bases, and the junction held 14 bases outside the gene matches. This CDR3 has 17 amino acids. CDR1 and CDR2 (germline): SGHNT, YYREEE (reference sequence). CDR3 bases: TGTGCCAGCAGCTCCCGCGGCTTGGACAGGGGGCTTGATGAAGCTTTCTTT. It translates to CASSSRGLDRGLDEAFF.

The CDR3 nucleotides read TGTGCCAGCAGCTTAGGGCCAGGGGGCCCTATGAACACCGGGGAGCTGTTTTTT. This translates into CASSLGPGGPMNTGELFF. The chain employs TRBV7-2 and TRBJ2-2; 8 bases fit TRBD1. J was trimmed by 1 base and V by 1 base; bases with no gene match: 8. This CDR3 has 18 amino acids. Germline V gives CDR1 SGHTA, CDR2 FQGNSA.

The chain couples TRBV4-2 to TRBJ2-2, with D maybe TRBD1 (6 bases). Germline V gives CDR1 LGHNA, CDR2 YNFKEQ. Trimming cost V 1 base and J 3 bases, with 12 bases left between them. The CDR3 contains 16 residues. The CDR3, as DNA: TGTGCCAGCAGCCAAGTCAGGGGCTGGGACACCGGGGAGCTGTTTTTT. Its translation is CASSQVRGWDTGELFF.

The rearrangement uses TRBV11-2 and TRBJ2-7, with TRBD2 identical over 8 bases. The CDR3 covers 16 residues. Germline V CDR1 and CDR2: SGHAT, FQNNGV. The J segment lost 6 bases and the V segment lost 0 bases, leaving 10 bases of the junction unmatched. The DNA for the CDR3 is TGTGCCAGCAGCTTAGATCAGTCGGGAGGGCAAATCGAGCAGTACTTC. Residues: CASSLDQSGGQIEQYF.

The chain carries TRBV7-9 and TRBJ1-1, with D unresolved. The V end lost 4 bases, the J end lost 3 bases, and 12 bases lay between the germline ends. This CDR3 has 14 amino acids. Germline V gene lookup returns CDR1 SEHNR and CDR2 FQNEAQ (reference sequence). CDR3 bases: TGTGCCAGCAGCTCCGCGGGAGTTCACACTGAAGCTTTCTTT. It is translated as CASSSAGVHTEAFF. The complete variable domain, with remaining parts taken from reference TRBV7-9 and TRBJ1-1, reads DTGVSQNPRHKITKRGQNVTFRCDPISEHNRLYWYRQTLGQGPEFLTYFQNEAQLEKSRLLSDRFSAERPKGSFSTLEIQRTEQGDSAMYLCASSSAGVHTEAFFGQGTRLTVV.

Details on this clone: At one boundary the junction diverges from the germline segment, which might be a read error. This rearrangement joins TRBV2 to TRBJ2-7; perhaps TRBD2 as D (6 bases). This CDR3 spans 14 amino acids. CDR1 and CDR2 from the germline V gene are SNHLY and FYNNEI. The CDR3 sequence: CTSIGGSASYEQYF. The CDR3 nucleotides are TGTACCAGCATCGGGGGTAGCGCCTCCTACGAGCAGTACTTC.

J is TRBJ1-1 and V is TRBV28; 7 bases are shared with TRBD1. This CDR3 is built from 14 residues. The junction had 4 bases not matched to a gene; V was cut back by 3 bases and J by 3 bases. From germline, CDR1 is MDHEN and CDR2 SYDVKM. The CDR3 is CASSLTGRHTEAFF. CDR3 DNA: TGTGCCAGCAGTTTGACAGGGAGGCACACTGAAGCTTTCTTT.

The chain is built from TRBV6-1 and TRBJ2-3, with D possibly being TRBD2 (6 bases). This CDR3 is 15 amino acids long. The ends were cut back, 2 bases at V and 2 bases at J, with 11 bases in the middle. Germline loops: CDR1 MNHNS, CDR2 SASEGT. This CDR3 reads CASSEWRGSTDTQYF. CDR3 bases: TGTGCCAGCAGTGAATGGAGGGGCTCCACAGATACGCAGTATTTT.

This clone has just a few counts. The chain couples TRBV7-8 to TRBJ1-1; possibly TRBD1 for D (6 bases). The ends were cut back, 5 bases at V and 3 bases at J, with 19 bases in the middle. CDR1 and CDR2 (germline): SGHVS, FQNEAQ. The CDR3 is 16 amino acids. This CDR3 is CASSPGGLGGDTEAFF. In nucleotides, the CDR3 is TGTGCCAGCAGCCCGGGGGGTCTAGGGGGGGACACTGAAGCTTTCTTT.

Here the CDR3 DNA reads TGTGCCAGCAGTTTAGGGACAGGGGTCACTGAAGCTTTCTTT. Protein product: CASSLGTGVTEAFF. The chain has TRBV28 and TRBJ1-1; 10 positions match TRBD1. Germline CDR1 is MDHEN and CDR2 is SYDVKM. V was clipped by 2 bases and J by 4 bases; unmatched bases: 1. This CDR3 has 14 amino acids.

V is TRBV28 and J is TRBJ2-1; D is unclear. V was cut by 3 bases and J by 7 bases, with 4 bases left in between. The CDR3 spans 11 residues. Germline values: CDR1 MDHEN, CDR2 SYDVKM. The CDR3 sequence is CASSFYNEQFF. DNA of the CDR3: TGTGCCAGCAGTTTTTATAATGAGCAGTTCTTC.

The V call is TRBV7-9, the J call TRBJ2-4; TRBD1 might be the D (6 bases). Germline values: CDR1 SEHNR, CDR2 FQNEAQ (reference sequence). The CDR3 sequence is 17 residues long. Trimming took 2 bases from V and 0 from J, leaving 14 bases between them. Here the CDR3 reads CASSLPLTGLAKNIQYF. CDR3 coding DNA: TGTGCCAGCAGCTTACCACTTACAGGGCTAGCCAAAAACATTCAGTACTTC.

This rearrangement joins TRBV5-1 to TRBJ2-7; D might be TRBD2 (6 bases). Germline-derived CDR1 and CDR2 are SGHRS and YFSETQ. The CDR3 runs 13 residues. Deletions cut 0 bases from V and 7 bases from J, with 11 bases between. CDR3 sequence: CASSLGAGREQYF. DNA of the CDR3: TGCGCCAGCAGCTTGGGGGCGGGGAGGGAGCAGTACTTC.

This sequence joins TRBV9 and TRBJ1-2, with 9 positions matching TRBD1. The length of the CDR3 is 14 residues. The V gene's germline CDR1 is SGDLS and CDR2 YYNGEE. The junction had 4 bases not matched to a gene; V was cut back by 3 bases and J by 4 bases. The CDR3 sequence is CASSAGQGGYGYTF. DNA of the CDR3: TGTGCCAGCAGCGCGGGACAGGGAGGCTATGGCTACACCTTC.

The J gene is TRBJ2-7, the V gene TRBV5-6; 14 positions match TRBD2. The CDR3 has 18 residues. Germline V gene data show CDR1 as SGHDT and CDR2 as YYEEEE. J was trimmed by 5 bases and V by 1 base; bases with no gene match: 11. DNA for the CDR3: TGTGCCAGCAGCTTGCGAAAGGGACTAGCGGGAGCACAGGACGAGCAGTACTTC. This gives the protein CASSLRKGLAGAQDEQYF.

Only a few counts were recorded for this clone. This sequence joins TRBV7-6 and TRBJ2-7, with TRBD2 matching over 9 bases. Germline trimming cut 5 bases from V and 3 bases from J; bases unmatched to any gene: 11. Germline V gives CDR1 SGHVS, CDR2 FNYEAQ. The CDR3 spans 16 residues. The CDR3 spells CASSLGASGNNYEQYF. The CDR3, as DNA: TGTGCCAGCAGCCTAGGCGCTAGCGGGAACAACTACGAGCAGTACTTC.

The V call is TRBV29-1, the J call TRBJ2-2, with no clear D. Germline CDR1 SQVTM, CDR2 ANQGSEA. CDR3 length equals 14 residues. V was shortened by 6 bases and J by 2 bases, with 13 bases between the two germline ends. The CDR3 loop is CSVMGPGNTGELFF. CDR3 sequence (DNA): TGCAGCGTCATGGGCCCAGGAAACACCGGGGAGCTGTTTTTT.